This TCR beta chain was profiled in a study of shared clonotypes between healthy human individuals. Study summary: A few men and two women, aged 18 to 49, were donors. Study-level points and caveats: Generally, naive subsets (rather than memory subsets) showed larger estimated richness.

Worth noting for this clone: What it recognizes is unknown.

Each subset's genomic DNA was split evenly across several immunoSEQ plates. Using immunoSEQ multiplex PCR, the repertoire was profiled, and TCRdb retains in-frame clones only, with some absent. The profile covers about 2 million clones, with just under 95% appearing a single time and around 1.1% taken by the ten largest. Naivety among CD8 cells was defined by CD45RO negativity and positive CCR7 selection, thereby excluding terminally differentiated effector memory CD45RA+ cells. Germline V gene sequence: CDR1 MDHEN, CDR2 SYDVKM. V lost 3 bases and J lost 1; bases outside the gene matches: 3. The CDR3 is 15 amino acids.

The clonotype originates from a man between 18 and 29 years old in good health. The rearrangement links TRBV28 to TRBJ2-5; 9 positions agree with TRBD2. Sequences were obtained from naive CD8+ T cells sorted from blood. CDR3 region: CASSFQRGVQETQYF. The CDR3 coding sequence is TGTGCCAGCAGTTTCCAGCGGGGGGTCCAAGAGACCCAGTACTTC.